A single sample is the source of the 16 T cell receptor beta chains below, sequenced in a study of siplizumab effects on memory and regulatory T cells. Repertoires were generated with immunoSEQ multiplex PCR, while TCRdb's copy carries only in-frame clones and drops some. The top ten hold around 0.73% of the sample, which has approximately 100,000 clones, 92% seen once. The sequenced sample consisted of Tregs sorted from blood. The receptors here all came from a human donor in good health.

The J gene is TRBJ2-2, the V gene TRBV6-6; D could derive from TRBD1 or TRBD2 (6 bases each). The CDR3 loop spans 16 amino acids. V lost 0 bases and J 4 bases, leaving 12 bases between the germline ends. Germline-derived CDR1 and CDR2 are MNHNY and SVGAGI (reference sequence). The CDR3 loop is CASSYSRGAGTGELFF. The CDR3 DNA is TGTGCCAGCAGTTACTCGAGGGGGGCGGGCACCGGGGAGCTGTTTTTT.

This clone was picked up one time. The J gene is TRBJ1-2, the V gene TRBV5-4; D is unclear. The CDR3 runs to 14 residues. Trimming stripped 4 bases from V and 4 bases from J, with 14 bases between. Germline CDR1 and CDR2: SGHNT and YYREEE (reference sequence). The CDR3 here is CASSLVRQSYGYTF. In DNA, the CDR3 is TGTGCCAGCAGCCTGGTCCGGCAGTCCTATGGCTACACCTTC.

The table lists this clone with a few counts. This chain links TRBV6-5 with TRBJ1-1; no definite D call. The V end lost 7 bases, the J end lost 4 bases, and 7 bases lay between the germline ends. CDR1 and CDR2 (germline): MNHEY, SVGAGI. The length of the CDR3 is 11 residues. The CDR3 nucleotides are TGTGCCAGCACCTCGTCCACTGAAGCTTTCTTT. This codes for CASTSSTEAFF.

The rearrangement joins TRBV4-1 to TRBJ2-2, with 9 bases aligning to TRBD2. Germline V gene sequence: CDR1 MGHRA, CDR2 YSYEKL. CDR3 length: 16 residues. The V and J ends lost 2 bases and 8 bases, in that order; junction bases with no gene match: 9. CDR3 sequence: CASSQPGIAGAGELFF. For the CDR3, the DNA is TGCGCCAGCAGCCAACCCGGAATAGCGGGAGCTGGGGAGCTGTTTTTT.

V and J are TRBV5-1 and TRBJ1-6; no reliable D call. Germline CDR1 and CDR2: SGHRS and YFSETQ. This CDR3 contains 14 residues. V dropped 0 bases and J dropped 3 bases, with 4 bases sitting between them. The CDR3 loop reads CASSLDSYNSPLHF. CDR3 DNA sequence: TGCGCCAGCAGCTTGGACAGCTATAATTCACCCCTCCACTTT.

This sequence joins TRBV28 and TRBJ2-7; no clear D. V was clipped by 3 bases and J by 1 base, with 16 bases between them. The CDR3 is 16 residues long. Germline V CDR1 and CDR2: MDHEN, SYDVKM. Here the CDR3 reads CASSFTAYRVSYEQYF. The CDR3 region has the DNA TGTGCCAGCAGTTTTACCGCTTATAGGGTATCCTACGAGCAGTACTTC. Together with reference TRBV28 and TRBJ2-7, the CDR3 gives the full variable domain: DVKVTQSSRYLVKRTGEKVFLECVQDMDHENMFWYRQDPGLGLRLIYFSYDVKMKEKGDIPEGYSVSREKKERFSLILESASTNQTSMYLCASSFTAYRVSYEQYFGPGTRLTVT.

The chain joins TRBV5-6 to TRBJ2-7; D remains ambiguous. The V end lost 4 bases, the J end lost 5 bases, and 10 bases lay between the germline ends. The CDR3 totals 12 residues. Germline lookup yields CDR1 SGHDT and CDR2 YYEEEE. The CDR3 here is CASSLGWNEQYF. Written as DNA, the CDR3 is TGTGCCAGCAGCCTTGGGTGGAACGAGCAGTACTTC.

As DNA, the CDR3 is TGCAGCGCCTGGGACAGGGGAAGGACTGAAGCTTTCTTT. Its translation is CSAWDRGRTEAFF. V is TRBV29-1 and J is TRBJ1-1; the match to TRBD1 covers 10 bases. The CDR3 is 13 residues long. Germline loops: CDR1 SQVTM, CDR2 ANQGSEA. J gave up 5 bases and V 7 bases, and 7 bases lay outside the gene matches.

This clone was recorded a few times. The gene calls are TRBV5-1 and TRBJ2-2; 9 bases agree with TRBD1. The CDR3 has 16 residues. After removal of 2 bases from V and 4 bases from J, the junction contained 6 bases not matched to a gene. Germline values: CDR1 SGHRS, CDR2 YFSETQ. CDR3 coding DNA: TGCGCCAGCAGCTTATCCGGGACAGGGCTCACCGGGGAGCTGTTTTTT. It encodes CASSLSGTGLTGELFF.

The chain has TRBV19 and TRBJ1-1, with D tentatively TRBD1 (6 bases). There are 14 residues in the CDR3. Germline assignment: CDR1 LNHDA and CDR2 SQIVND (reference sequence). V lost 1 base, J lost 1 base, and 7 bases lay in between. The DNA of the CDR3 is TGTGCCAGTAGTATAGGCAGGGGGAACACTGAAGCTTTCTTT. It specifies CASSIGRGNTEAFF.

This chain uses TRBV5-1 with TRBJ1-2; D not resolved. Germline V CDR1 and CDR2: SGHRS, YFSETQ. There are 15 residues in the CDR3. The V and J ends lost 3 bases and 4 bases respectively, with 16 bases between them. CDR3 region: CASSYYGRSTYGYTF. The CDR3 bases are TGCGCCAGCAGCTACTATGGCAGGTCGACCTATGGCTACACCTTC.

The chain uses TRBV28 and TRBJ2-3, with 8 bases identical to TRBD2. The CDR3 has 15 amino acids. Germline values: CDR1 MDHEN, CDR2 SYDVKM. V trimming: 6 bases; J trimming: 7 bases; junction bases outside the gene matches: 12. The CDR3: CASRSSGAGAHTQYF. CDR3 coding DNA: TGTGCCAGCAGAAGTAGCGGGGCCGGCGCTCATACGCAGTATTTT.

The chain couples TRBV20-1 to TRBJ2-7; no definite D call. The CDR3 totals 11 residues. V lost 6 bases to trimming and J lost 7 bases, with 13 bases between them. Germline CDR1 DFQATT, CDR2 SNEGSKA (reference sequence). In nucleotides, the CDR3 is TGCAGTGCAGAGAGAATGCGGGAGCAGTACTTC. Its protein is CSAERMREQYF.

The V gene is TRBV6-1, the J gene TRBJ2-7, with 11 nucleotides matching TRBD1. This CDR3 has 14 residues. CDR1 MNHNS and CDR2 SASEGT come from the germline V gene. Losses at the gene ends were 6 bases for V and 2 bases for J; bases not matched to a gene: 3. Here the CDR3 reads CASSADRGPYEQYF. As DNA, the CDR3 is TGTGCCAGCAGCGCGGACAGGGGGCCCTACGAGCAGTACTTC.

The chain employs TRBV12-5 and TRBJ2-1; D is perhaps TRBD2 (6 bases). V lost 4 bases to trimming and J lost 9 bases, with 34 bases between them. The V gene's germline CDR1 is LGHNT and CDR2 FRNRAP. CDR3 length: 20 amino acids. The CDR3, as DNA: TGTGCTAGTGGTTGCCTTAGGGACTTAACGAGATTCTCGGTGGAGAGTGAGCAGTTCTTC. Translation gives CASGCLRDLTRFSVESEQFF.

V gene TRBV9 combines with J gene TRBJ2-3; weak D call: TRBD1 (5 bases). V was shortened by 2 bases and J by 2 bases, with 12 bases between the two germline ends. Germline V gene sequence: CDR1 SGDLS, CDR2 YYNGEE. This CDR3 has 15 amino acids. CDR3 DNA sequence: TGTGCCAGCAGCGTGGGCAGGGTCGCCACAGATACGCAGTATTTT. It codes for CASSVGRVATDTQYF.